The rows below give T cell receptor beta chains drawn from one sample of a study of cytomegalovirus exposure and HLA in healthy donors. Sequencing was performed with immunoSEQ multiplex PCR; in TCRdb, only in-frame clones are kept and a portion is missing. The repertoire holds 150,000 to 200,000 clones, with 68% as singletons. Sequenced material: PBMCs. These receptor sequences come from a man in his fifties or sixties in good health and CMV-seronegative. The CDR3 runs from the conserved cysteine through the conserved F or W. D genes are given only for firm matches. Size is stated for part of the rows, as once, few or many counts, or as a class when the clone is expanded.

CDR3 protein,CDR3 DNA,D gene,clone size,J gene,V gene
CASSLPRGTGELFF,TGTGCCAGCAGTTTACCGCGCGGGACCGGGGAGCTGTTTTTT,NA,NA,TRBJ2-2,TRBV28
CASGDRGLENTIYF,TGTGCCAGTGGTGACAGGGGGCTCGAGAACACCATATATTTT,TRBD1,once,TRBJ1-3,TRBV19
CASSGGTGGFVTYNSPLHF,TGTGCCAGCAGTGGGGGGACAGGGGGCTTTGTCACCTATAATTCACCCCTCCACTTT,TRBD1,once,TRBJ1-6,TRBV7-4
CASSLRGQGLNTEAFF,TGTGCCAGCAGTTTACGTGGGCAGGGTTTGAACACTGAAGCTTTCTTT,NA,once,TRBJ1-1,TRBV27
CASSEAPRATPLHF,TGTGCCAGCAGTGAAGCCCCCAGGGCTACACCCCTCCACTTT,NA,NA,TRBJ1-6,TRBV6-1
CASSPSSGGSADTQYF,TGTGCCAGCAGCCCCTCTAGCGGGGGGTCGGCAGATACGCAGTATTTT,TRBD2,NA,TRBJ2-3,TRBV5-4
CASSTLTGGGNTEAFF,TGTGCCAGTAGTACGCTAACAGGGGGAGGGAACACTGAAGCTTTCTTT,TRBD1,NA,TRBJ1-1,TRBV19
CASSSQTGEWYGYTF,TGTGCCAGCAGCTCACAGACAGGGGAGTGGTATGGCTACACCTTC,TRBD1,few,TRBJ1-2,TRBV7-8
CASSSLTGQLNQPQHF,TGTGCCAGCAGCTCACTTACGGGACAGCTCAATCAGCCCCAGCATTTT,TRBD1,NA,TRBJ1-5,TRBV7-8
CASSSVPGDNQPQHF,TGTGCCAGCAGCTCAGTTCCGGGGGACAATCAGCCCCAGCATTTT,NA,NA,TRBJ1-5,TRBV5-4
CASSIDRVSQPQHF,TGTGCCAGTAGTATAGACAGGGTTAGTCAGCCCCAGCATTTT,NA,NA,TRBJ1-5,TRBV19
CASSLAGLSYGYTF,TGTGCCAGCAGCTTGGCAGGGCTCAGCTATGGCTACACCTTC,NA,NA,TRBJ1-2,TRBV5-8
CATYGVNEKLFF,TGTGCCACCTACGGGGTTAATGAAAAACTGTTTTTT,NA,NA,TRBJ1-4,TRBV28
CASSLLQGSYEQYF,TGTGCCAGCAGTTTGCTACAGGGGTCCTACGAGCAGTACTTC,TRBD1,NA,TRBJ2-7,TRBV11-1
CASGDRGREKLFF,TGTGCCAGCGGGGACAGGGGGAGGGAAAAACTGTTTTTT,TRBD1,NA,TRBJ1-4,TRBV6-5
CASTREEAFF,TGTGCCAGCACCCGGGAAGAAGCTTTCTTT,NA,NA,TRBJ1-1,TRBV6-6
CASSLSGLRTEAFF,TGTGCCAGCAGCCTTAGCGGGCTTCGCACTGAAGCTTTCTTT,NA,few,TRBJ1-1,TRBV11-2
CASSYSRIFSSPLHF,TGTGCCAGCAGTTACTCTCGAATTTTCAGTTCACCCCTCCACTTT,NA,NA,TRBJ1-6,TRBV6-5
CASSPWTGGTGELFF,TGTGCCAGCAGCCCTTGGACAGGGGGCACCGGGGAGCTGTTTTTT,TRBD1,NA,TRBJ2-2,TRBV7-8
CASSSPGQKKKSGNTIYF,TGTGCCAGTAGTTCACCGGGACAGAAAAAGAAATCTGGAAACACCATATATTTT,TRBD1,NA,TRBJ1-3,TRBV19
CASSFSGTKNIQYF,TGTGCCAGCAGCTTTAGCGGAACCAAAAACATTCAGTACTTC,NA,NA,TRBJ2-4,TRBV7-8
CSATRTGELFF,TGCAGTGCTACCAGGACCGGGGAGCTGTTTTTT,NA,NA,TRBJ2-2,TRBV20-1